The 28 T cell receptor beta chains listed next were all sequenced from one sample in a study of early stage breast cancer tumors. The repertoire was sequenced with immunoSEQ multiplex PCR; TCRdb's copy has only in-frame clones and lacks some. The sample holds some 5,800 clones, around 70% seen once. The sample taken for sequencing was normal breast tissue next to the tumor. Receptors were obtained from a person between 35 and 49 years old with breast cancer.

This clone came up a few times. V and J are TRBV7-9 and TRBJ1-2, with unresolved D. Trimming shortened V by 4 bases and J by 2 bases, and 14 bases separated the two germline ends. In germline, CDR1 is SEHNR, CDR2 FQNEAQ (reference sequence). The CDR3 contains 15 residues. The CDR3 bases are TGTGCCAGCAGCTCGGAGGCCAGTCGAAACTATGGCTACACCTTC. Translating it yields CASSSEASRNYGYTF.

The chain is built from TRBV7-2 and TRBJ2-7; D remains unclear. This CDR3 has 11 residues. In germline, CDR1 is SGHTA, CDR2 FQGNSA. The germline V and J ends were trimmed by 4 bases and 3 bases, with 4 bases remaining between them. CDR3 nucleotide sequence: TGTGCCAGCAGCTGGGGCTACGAGCAGTACTTC. This sequence encodes CASSWGYEQYF.

The CDR3 DNA reads TGTGCCAGCCTTACTCAGGACACAAGTTTCTATGGCTACACCTTC. It is translated as CASLTQDTSFYGYTF. This chain joins TRBV2 and TRBJ1-2, with a tentative D call TRBD1 (5 bases). V shed 8 bases and J shed 4 bases, with 20 bases lying between them. The germline CDR1 and CDR2 sequences are SNHLY and FYNNEI. The CDR3 covers 15 residues.

In this sample, this clone is large (0.1 to 1%). Other DNA sequences in this specimen translate into the identical CDR3. This chain links TRBV7-9 with TRBJ2-2, with a weak D call TRBD2 (6 bases). Trimming cost V 3 bases and J 1 base, with 12 bases left between them. Germline V gene sequence: CDR1 SEHNR, CDR2 FQNEAQ (reference sequence). The CDR3 has 16 residues. DNA of the CDR3: TGTGCCAGCAGCTTCCCCGGGACTCAGAACACCGGGGAGCTGTTTTTT. Translation gives CASSFPGTQNTGELFF.

The V call is TRBV5-8, the J call TRBJ2-6, with 9 positions matching TRBD1. Germline V lookup: CDR1 SGHTS, CDR2 YDEGEE. The CDR3 sequence is 17 residues long. The V segment lost 4 bases and the J segment 4 bases; nucleotides outside the gene matches: 9. The CDR3 loop is CASSPQGARGGANVLTF. For the CDR3, the DNA is TGTGCCAGCAGCCCACAGGGGGCCCGTGGCGGGGCCAACGTCCTGACTTTC.

The sample holds a few counts of this clone. The rearrangement links TRBV4-1 to TRBJ2-2; 7 positions match TRBD1. The ends lost 1 base at V and 3 bases at J; junction bases unmatched: 8. Germline V gene sequence: CDR1 MGHRA, CDR2 YSYEKL. There are 17 residues in the CDR3. The CDR3 is CASSQALGTADTGELFF. The CDR3 DNA is TGCGCCAGCAGCCAAGCTCTCGGGACAGCCGACACCGGGGAGCTGTTTTTT.

About this clone itself: This same CDR3 is encoded by further DNA sequences in the sample. The V gene is TRBV30, the J gene TRBJ1-5, with D hard to call. This CDR3 contains 13 residues. Trimming took 0 bases from V and 1 from J, leaving 4 bases between them. The germline V gene has CDR1 GTSNPN and CDR2 SVGIG (reference sequence). CDR3: CAWSVRSNQPQHF. CDR3 DNA sequence: TGTGCCTGGAGTGTACGGAGCAATCAGCCCCAGCATTTT.

This chain joins TRBV11-2 and TRBJ2-7, with D tentatively TRBD1 or TRBD2 (5 bases each). Germline CDR1 and CDR2: SGHAT and FQNNGV. Trimming stripped 4 bases from V and 6 bases from J, with 13 bases between. The CDR3 sequence is 13 residues long. The CDR3 loop reads CASSSYGASEQYF. CDR3 coding DNA: TGTGCCAGCAGCTCATACGGGGCCTCCGAGCAGTACTTC.

V usage is TRBV28 and J usage is TRBJ2-3, with 8 bases fitting TRBD2. Germline V lookup: CDR1 MDHEN, CDR2 SYDVKM. The CDR3 has 13 residues. The V segment lost 4 bases and the J segment 3 bases; nucleotides outside the gene matches: 0. The CDR3 region has the DNA TGTGCCAGCAGTTCTAGCGGGACAGATACGCAGTATTTT. It codes for CASSSSGTDTQYF.

The chain is built from TRBV11-2 and TRBJ2-7, with D perhaps matching TRBD1 (6 bases). The CDR3 sequence is 13 residues long. Germline-derived CDR1 and CDR2 are SGHAT and FQNNGV. V lost 0 bases and J lost 6, with 9 bases in between. This CDR3 reads CASSLDQGREQYF. The CDR3 nucleotides are TGTGCCAGCAGCTTAGATCAGGGGCGCGAGCAGTACTTC.

The chain employs TRBV7-2 and TRBJ1-5, with D uncertain. The CDR3 extends over 17 amino acids. Germline V gene data show CDR1 as SGHTA and CDR2 as FQGNSA. V lost 1 base to trimming and J lost 2 bases, with 15 bases between them. The CDR3 loop reads CASSLEGAGGGNQPQHF. CDR3 nucleotides: TGTGCCAGCAGCTTAGAGGGTGCGGGAGGTGGCAATCAGCCCCAGCATTTT.

The J gene is TRBJ2-6, the V gene TRBV13; D may be TRBD1 (5 bases). V was trimmed by 4 bases and J by 1 base, leaving 5 bases between them. Germline-derived CDR1 and CDR2 are PRHDT and FYEKMQ (reference sequence). The length of the CDR3 is 14 residues. CDR3 DNA sequence: TGTGCCAGCAGCTCAGGGTCTGGGGCCAACGTCCTGACTTTC. Its protein product is CASSSGSGANVLTF.

The CDR3 DNA reads TGTGCCAGTAGTACTGGCGGTAGGACCGGGGAGCTGTTTTTT. Translation gives CASSTGGRTGELFF. The chain carries TRBV19 and TRBJ2-2; D gene uncertain. The germline V gene has CDR1 LNHDA and CDR2 SQIVND (reference sequence). The V gene lost 4 bases and the J gene lost 5 bases, with 11 bases spanning the gap. The CDR3 covers 14 residues.

The V gene is TRBV6-5, the J gene TRBJ2-7; 11 nucleotides agree with TRBD1. The CDR3 has 15 residues. Germline CDR1 is MNHEY and CDR2 is SVGAGI. The J segment lost 12 bases and the V segment lost 10 bases, leaving 20 bases of the junction unmatched. CDR3 nucleotides: TGTGCCATCCCCCTAAGGTGGGACAGGGGGATAGATGCGTACTTC. It is translated as CAIPLRWDRGIDAYF.

The CDR3 DNA reads as TGTGCCAGCAGCTTGTCCCAGCTGATGGAATATATGGGCTCCTACGAGCAGTACTTC. This translates into CASSLSQLMEYMGSYEQYF. The chain employs TRBV5-5 and TRBJ2-7; D gene uncertain. The CDR3 totals 19 residues. The germline gives CDR1 SGHKS, CDR2 YYEKEE (reference sequence). V was cut by 1 base and J by 0 bases, with 23 bases left in between.

This clone was counted between two and nine times. The CDR3 nucleotides are TGTGCCAGTAGTACGAGTGGTCCTGAAGCTTTCTTT. Translated: CASSTSGPEAFF. V usage is TRBV19 and J usage is TRBJ1-1; D unclear. CDR3 length equals 12 residues. Germline values: CDR1 LNHDA, CDR2 SQIVND (reference sequence). The V gene lost 4 bases and the J gene lost 6 bases, with 9 bases spanning the gap.

The chain has TRBV27 and TRBJ1-2; the match to TRBD1 covers 7 bases. Germline CDR1 MNHEY, CDR2 SMNVEV (reference sequence). The CDR3 length is 15 residues. The trim removed 5 bases at V and 5 bases at J, leaving 11 bases unmatched. CDR3 sequence (DNA): TGTGCCAGCAGTGCGAGACAGGGTAATCGGTATGGCTACACCTTC. Its translation is CASSARQGNRYGYTF.

The chain uses TRBV4-2 and TRBJ2-7; TRBD2 is a possible D gene (5 bases). The germline V gene has CDR1 LGHNA and CDR2 YNFKEQ. CDR3 length equals 13 residues. Trimming stripped 0 bases from V and 4 bases from J, with 7 bases between. The chain's CDR3 is CASSQEGLYEQYF. As DNA, the CDR3 is TGTGCCAGCAGCCAAGAAGGACTTTACGAGCAGTACTTC.

The chain recombines TRBV7-6 with TRBJ2-1, with 10 bases lining up with TRBD1. Germline V gene lookup returns CDR1 SGHVS and CDR2 FNYEAQ. After removal of 5 bases from V and 4 bases from J, the junction contained 5 bases not matched to a gene. CDR3 length: 15 amino acids. The CDR3 nucleotides are TGTGCCAGCAGCCGCGGACAGGGGGATTACAATGAGCAGTTCTTC. Protein product: CASSRGQGDYNEQFF.

V usage is TRBV2 and J usage is TRBJ2-3; 7 bases line up with TRBD2. After removal of 2 bases from V and 4 bases from J, the junction contained 15 bases not matched to a gene. This CDR3 contains 18 residues. CDR1 is SNHLY, CDR2 FYNNEI, per germline. The CDR3 reads CASSESYSGTIPADTQYF. The CDR3 DNA reads as TGTGCCAGCAGTGAATCGTATTCCGGGACTATCCCGGCAGATACGCAGTATTTT.

The V and J genes are TRBV18 and TRBJ2-2, with D perhaps assigned TRBD1 or TRBD2 (5 bases each). V was shortened by 2 bases and J by 2 bases, with 27 bases between the two germline ends. The CDR3 has 21 residues. The germline V gene encodes CDR1 KGHSH and CDR2 LQKENI. Written as DNA, the CDR3 is TGTGCCAGCTCACCAAGCTGGGAACTAGGATTCCGGGGCGACAACACCGGGGAGCTGTTTTTT. It encodes CASSPSWELGFRGDNTGELFF.

The chain recombines TRBV7-8 with TRBJ2-3; TRBD2 is a possible D gene (6 bases). The CDR3 is 14 residues long. Germline V gene lookup returns CDR1 SGHVS and CDR2 FQNEAQ. The V end was cut by 1 base, the J end by 4 bases, with 9 bases between. DNA of the CDR3: TGTGCCAGCAGCTTAGGGGCTAGCGCAGATACGCAGTATTTT. Translated, it gives CASSLGASADTQYF.

The chain has TRBV6-9 and TRBJ1-2, with D possibly matching TRBD1 (6 bases). Germline CDR1 MNHGY, CDR2 SVAAGI. Trimming stripped 3 bases from V and 8 bases from J, with 13 bases between. The CDR3 runs to 13 residues. The CDR3 here is CASSYLQGRGYTF. The DNA of the CDR3 is TGTGCCAGCAGTTACCTCCAGGGGCGCGGCTACACCTTC.

The rearrangement joins TRBV5-4 to TRBJ2-5; 15 nucleotides agree with TRBD2. Germline V gene data show CDR1 as SGHNT and CDR2 as YYREEE (reference sequence). V lost 4 bases and J lost 5; bases outside the gene matches: 6. The CDR3 extends over 16 amino acids. CDR3 sequence reads: CASSPRTSGRVETQYF. In DNA form, the CDR3 reads TGTGCCAGCAGCCCGCGGACTAGCGGGAGGGTGGAGACCCAGTACTTC.

The rearrangement links TRBV6-1 to TRBJ2-7, with D possibly matching TRBD2 (5 bases). V was clipped by 8 bases and J by 2 bases, with 16 bases between them. Germline CDR1 and CDR2: MNHNS and SASEGT. This CDR3 spans 14 amino acids. The CDR3 sequence: CASSFLGEAYEQYF. The CDR3 DNA sequence: TGTGCCAGCTCTTTTTTGGGAGAGGCCTACGAGCAGTACTTC.

V gene TRBV5-6 combines with J gene TRBJ1-1; tentative D call: TRBD1 (5 bases). V was pared by 3 bases and J by 9 bases, with 9 bases between. Germline values: CDR1 SGHDT, CDR2 YYEEEE. This CDR3 has 11 amino acids. The CDR3 region has the DNA TGTGCCAGCAGCTCCAGGGAAAAAGCTTTCTTT. Protein sequence: CASSSREKAFF.

V and J are TRBV7-9 and TRBJ1-3; no clear D. CDR3 length: 15 amino acids. Germline CDR1 reads SEHNR; CDR2 reads FQNEAQ (reference sequence). The V gene lost 6 bases and the J gene lost 7 bases, with 19 bases spanning the gap. The CDR3 nucleotides are TGTGCCAGCAGTCCACCCATACTCCAGGTTAACACCATATATTTT. It specifies CASSPPILQVNTIYF.

V and J are TRBV7-9 and TRBJ2-3, with 8 bases lining up with TRBD1. The junction had 4 bases not matched to a gene; V was cut back by 5 bases and J by 0 bases. The germline V gene has CDR1 SEHNR and CDR2 FQNEAQ (reference sequence). CDR3 length: 15 amino acids. CDR3 loop: CASSRTGLSTDTQYF. The CDR3 bases are TGTGCCAGCAGCAGGACAGGGCTAAGCACAGATACGCAGTATTTT.